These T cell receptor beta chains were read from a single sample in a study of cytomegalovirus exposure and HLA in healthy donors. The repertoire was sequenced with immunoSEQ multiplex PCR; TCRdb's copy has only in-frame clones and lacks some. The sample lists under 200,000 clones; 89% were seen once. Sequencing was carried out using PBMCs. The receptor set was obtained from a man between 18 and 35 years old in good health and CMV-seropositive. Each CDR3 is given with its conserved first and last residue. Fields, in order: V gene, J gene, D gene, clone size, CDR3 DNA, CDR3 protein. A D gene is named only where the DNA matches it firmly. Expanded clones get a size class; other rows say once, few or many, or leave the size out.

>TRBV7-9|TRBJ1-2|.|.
TGTGCCAGCAGCTCCGTGGACAGAAGAAACTATGGCTACACCTTC
CASSSVDRRNYGYTF
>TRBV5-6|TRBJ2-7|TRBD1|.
TGTGCCAGCAGCCAGGACAGGGACTCCTACGAGCAGTACTTC
CASSQDRDSYEQYF
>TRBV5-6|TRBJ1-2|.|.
TGTGCCAGCAGCTTGGAACAGGGATACTATGGCTACACCTTC
CASSLEQGYYGYTF
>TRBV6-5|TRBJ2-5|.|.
TGTGCCAGCAGTGCCCGAAGAGCGGAAGAGACCCAGTACTTC
CASSARRAEETQYF
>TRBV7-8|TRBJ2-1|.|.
TGTGCCAGCAATGATCCGAGCTCCTACAATGAGCAGTTCTTC
CASNDPSSYNEQFF
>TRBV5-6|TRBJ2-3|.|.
TGTGCCAGCAGCTTGAGGAGGCGCGGAGGAGATACGCAGTATTTT
CASSLRRRGGDTQYF
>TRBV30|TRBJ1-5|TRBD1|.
TGTGCCTGGAGTGTAGCAGGGGGTAATCAGCCCCAGCATTTT
CAWSVAGGNQPQHF
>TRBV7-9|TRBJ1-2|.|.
TGTGCCAGCAGCTCGGTCTTGGGTGAGGGGGTGGATGGCTACACCTTC
CASSSVLGEGVDGYTF
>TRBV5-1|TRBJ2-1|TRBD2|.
TGCGCCAGCAGCACGCCCGAACTAGCGACTTATGAGCAGTTCTTC
CASSTPELATYEQFF
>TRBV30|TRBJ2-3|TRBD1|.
TGTGCCTGGAGTGTTTCAGGGGGCGATACGCAGTATTTT
CAWSVSGGDTQYF
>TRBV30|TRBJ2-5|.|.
TGTGCCTGGAGCGGAGGGCGAGAGACCCAGTACTTC
CAWSGGRETQYF
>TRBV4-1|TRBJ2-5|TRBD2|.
TGCGCCAGCAGCCAAGCCAGCGGGAGGGCCAGAGAGACCCAGTACTTC
CASSQASGRARETQYF
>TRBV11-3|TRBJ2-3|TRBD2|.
TGTGCCAGCAGTCGAGTAGCGGGAGGGGATACGCAGTATTTT
CASSRVAGGDTQYF
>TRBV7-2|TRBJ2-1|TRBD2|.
TGTGCCAGCAGCTTAGGGCTAGCGGGGTACAATGAGCAGTTCTTC
CASSLGLAGYNEQFF
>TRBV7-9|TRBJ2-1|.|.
TGTGCCAGCAGCGCGTCGGATGAGCAGTTCTTC
CASSASDEQFF
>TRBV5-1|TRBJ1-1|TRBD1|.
TGCGCCAGCAGCTTGGGACAGGGTGGGCCGAACACTGAAGCTTTCTTT
CASSLGQGGPNTEAFF
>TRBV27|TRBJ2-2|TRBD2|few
TGTGCCAGCAGTCGGCGGGAGCACACCGGGGAGCTGTTTTTT
CASSRREHTGELFF
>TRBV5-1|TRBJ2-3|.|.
TGCGCCAGCAGCTTGGGGCTAGGCACAGATACGCAGTATTTT
CASSLGLGTDTQYF
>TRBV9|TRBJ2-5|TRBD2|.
TGTGCCAGCAGCTTAGCGGGAGGGGGGCAAGAGACCCAGTACTTC
CASSLAGGGQETQYF
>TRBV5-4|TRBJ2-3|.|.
TGTGCCAGCAGTTGGAGAGGTCAGGGGACACCTCGTAGCACAGATACGCAGTATTTT
CASSWRGQGTPRSTDTQYF
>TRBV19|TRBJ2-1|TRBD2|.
TGTGCCAGTAGTACTGGCGGGAGTAACAATGAGCAGTTCTTC
CASSTGGSNNEQFF
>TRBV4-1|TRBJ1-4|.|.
TGCGCCAGCAGCCAAGGTCAAGGACATGCAACTAATGAAAAACTGTTTTTT
CASSQGQGHATNEKLFF
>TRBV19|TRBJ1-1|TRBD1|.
TGTGCCAGTAGGACAGGGGGCACTGAAGCTTTCTTT
CASRTGGTEAFF
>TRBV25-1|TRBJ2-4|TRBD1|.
TGTGCCAGCAGTGTCATATCGGGCCTCACACAGGGGTGGTACTTC
CASSVISGLTQGWYF
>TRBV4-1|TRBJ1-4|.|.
TGCGCCAGCAGCCAAGAGGAGCCTTCCGACTTAACTGAAAAACTGTTTTTT
CASSQEEPSDLTEKLFF
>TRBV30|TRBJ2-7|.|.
TGTGCCTGGAGTGTATACCAGGGCTACGAGCAGTACTTC
CAWSVYQGYEQYF
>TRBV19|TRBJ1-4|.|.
TGTGCCAGTAGTATAGGGGGAGTGGTTGCAACTAATGAAAAACTGTTTTTT
CASSIGGVVATNEKLFF
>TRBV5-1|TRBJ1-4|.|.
TGCGCCAGCAGCTTATCTTGGGGAGGATTGGAAAAACTGTTTTTT
CASSLSWGGLEKLFF
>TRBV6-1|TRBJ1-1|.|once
TGTGCCAGCACAGTGAACACTGAAGCTTTCTTT
CASTVNTEAFF
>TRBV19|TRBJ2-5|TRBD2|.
TGTGCCAGTAGGGGACTAGCGGGGCAAGAGACCCAGTACTTC
CASRGLAGQETQYF
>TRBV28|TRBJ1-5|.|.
TGTGCCAGCAGAGGGGGGGCTGGTCAGCCCCAGCATTTT
CASRGGAGQPQHF
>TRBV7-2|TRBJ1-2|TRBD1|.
TGTGCCAGCAGCTTACCGGGGACAGGCAACTATGGCTACACCTTC
CASSLPGTGNYGYTF
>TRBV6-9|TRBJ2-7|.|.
TGTGCCAGCTTAGAGACACGGTCGTGCTACGAGCAGTACTTC
CASLETRSCYEQYF
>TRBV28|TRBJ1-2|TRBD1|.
TGTGCCAGCAGTTCACCGGGACAGGGGGGCTATGGCTACACCTTC
CASSSPGQGGYGYTF
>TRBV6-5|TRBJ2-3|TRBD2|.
TGTGCCAGCAGTCGCTCCGGGACTAGGGGGGATACGCAGTATTTT
CASSRSGTRGDTQYF
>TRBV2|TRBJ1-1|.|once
TGTGCCAGCAGCACAGACCCTTACACTGAAGCTTTCTTT
CASSTDPYTEAFF
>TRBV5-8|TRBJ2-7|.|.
TGTGCCAGCAGCTTGACGGGGTACACTTACGAGCAGTACTTC
CASSLTGYTYEQYF
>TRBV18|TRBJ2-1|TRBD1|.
TGTGCCAGCTCACCAAGGTCGGGACAGGGTGGCAATGAGCAGTTCTTC
CASSPRSGQGGNEQFF
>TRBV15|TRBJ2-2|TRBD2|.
TGTGCCACCAGCCTGCGGACTAGCGGAGCCACCGGGGAGCTGTTTTTT
CATSLRTSGATGELFF
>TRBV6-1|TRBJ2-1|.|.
TGTGCCAGCAGTGAAACCATAACTAGGCGGAATGAGCAGTTCTTC
CASSETITRRNEQFF
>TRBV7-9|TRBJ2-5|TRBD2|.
TGTGCCAGCAGCTTATCTGCGGGAGCCTCGGAAGAGACCCAGTACTTC
CASSLSAGASEETQYF
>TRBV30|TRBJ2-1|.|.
TGTGCCTGGAGTGATCTTCAGTCCTCCTACAATGAGCAGTTCTTC
CAWSDLQSSYNEQFF
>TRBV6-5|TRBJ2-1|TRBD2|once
TGTGCCAGCAGTTACTCGACGGGAGGAGGCGAGCAGTTCTTC
CASSYSTGGGEQFF
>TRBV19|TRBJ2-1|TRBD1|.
TGTGCCAGTAGCCGGACAGGGCACAATGAGCAGTTCTTC
CASSRTGHNEQFF
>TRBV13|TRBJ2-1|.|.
TGTGCCAGCAGCCCGCAGACAGGGGAGGGTTACAATGAGCAGTTCTTC
CASSPQTGEGYNEQFF
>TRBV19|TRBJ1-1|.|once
TGTGCCAGTAGATGGTCAGAGAACACTGAAGCTTTCTTT
CASRWSENTEAFF
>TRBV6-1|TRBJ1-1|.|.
TGTGCCAGCAGTGAAGGGCCCCGCTACACTGAAGCTTTCTTT
CASSEGPRYTEAFF
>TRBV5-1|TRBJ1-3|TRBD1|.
TGCGCCAGCAGCTTAGATTACAGGGGGGTTAACTCTGGAAACACCATATATTTT
CASSLDYRGVNSGNTIYF
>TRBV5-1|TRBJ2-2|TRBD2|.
TGCGCCAGCACGAGAGAGAGCGGGAGGGCCTTGAGAACCGGGGAGCTGTTTTTT
CASTRESGRALRTGELFF
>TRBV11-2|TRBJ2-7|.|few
TGTGCCAGCAGTCTAGGGGGAGTTCTCTCCTACGAGCAGTACTTC
CASSLGGVLSYEQYF
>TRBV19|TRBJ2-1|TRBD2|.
TGTGCCAGTAGTATTGTGCGGGAGGTACCTGAGCAGTTCTTC
CASSIVREVPEQFF
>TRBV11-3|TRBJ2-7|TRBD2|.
TGTGCCAGCAGCGGATCCGGGACTAGCGGGAGCGAGCAGTACTTC
CASSGSGTSGSEQYF
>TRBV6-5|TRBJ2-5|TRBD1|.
TGTGCCAGCAGTCCCCCCGGGACAGGGGAAGAGACCCAGTACTTC
CASSPPGTGEETQYF
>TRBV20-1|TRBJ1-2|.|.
TGCAGTGCTAACCAGAACTATGGCTACACCTTC
CSANQNYGYTF